Listed below are T cell receptor beta chains from one sample, sequenced in a study of cytomegalovirus exposure and HLA in healthy donors. Produced via immunoSEQ multiplex PCR; TCRdb's table is partial and in-frame only. The repertoire holds 100,000 or so clones, with over 70% as singletons. The sample was PBMCs. The receptors come from a man aged 45-60 years in good health and CMV-seronegative. Both conserved end residues are part of each CDR3. Fields, in order: J gene, clone size, V gene, D gene, CDR3 DNA, CDR3 protein. A D gene is named only where the DNA matches it firmly. The size of a clone is reported for some rows only, either as once, few or many, or as a class for expanded clones.

>TRBJ1-6|.|TRBV5-1|TRBD1
TGCGCCAGCAGCGACAGGACAGGGGGCGGGAATTCACCCCTCCACTTT
CASSDRTGGGNSPLHF
>TRBJ1-2|.|TRBV4-2|TRBD1
TGTGCCACCCGATCTACAGGGGGCGCACTGTTCGGCTACACCTTC
CATRSTGGALFGYTF
>TRBJ2-5|.|TRBV19|TRBD2
TGTGCCAGTAGTATGGAGCGGGGGGTAAAGACCCAGTACTTC
CASSMERGVKTQYF
>TRBJ1-2|.|TRBV21-1|.
TGTGCCAGCAGCAAAGAAATACAGGGGTCTGGCTACACCTTC
CASSKEIQGSGYTF
>TRBJ1-2|.|TRBV28|TRBD1
TGTGCCAGTCATGTCAGGGGGTTAAGCTATGGCTACACCTTC
CASHVRGLSYGYTF
>TRBJ2-1|.|TRBV5-1|TRBD1
TGCGCCAGCAGCTTGGTCGGGACAGCCACGGATGAGCAGTTCTTC
CASSLVGTATDEQFF
>TRBJ2-7|.|TRBV7-8|TRBD2
TGTGCCAGCAGCCTACCCAGTAGACTAGCGGGAGGGAGGTCCTACGAGCAGTACTTC
CASSLPSRLAGGRSYEQYF
>TRBJ2-5|once|TRBV19|.
TGTGCCAGTAGTGCCAGGGGATACGAGACCCAGTACTTC
CASSARGYETQYF
>TRBJ1-3|.|TRBV9|.
TGTGCCAGCAGCCAATCCGGTTTGGGAAACACCATATATTTT
CASSQSGLGNTIYF
>TRBJ2-1|.|TRBV5-1|.
TGCGCCAGCAGTTTGGGGAGCTCCTACAATGAGCAGTTCTTC
CASSLGSSYNEQFF
>TRBJ2-3|.|TRBV4-2|TRBD2
TGTGCCAGCAGCCAATTTTCGGGGGGGGAGGGCCTGGGAGATACGCAGTATTTT
CASSQFSGGEGLGDTQYF
>TRBJ2-2|.|TRBV6-1|.
TGTGCCAGCAGTGCCTTCGGGAGCGGGGAGCTGTTTTTT
CASSAFGSGELFF
>TRBJ2-7|.|TRBV6-5|TRBD1
TGTGCCAGCAGTTATGGGGGACAGGGGGCTTACGAGCAGTACTTC
CASSYGGQGAYEQYF
>TRBJ1-2|.|TRBV5-6|.
TGTGCCAGCAGCTTTGGGGGGACGGATGGCTACACCTTC
CASSFGGTDGYTF
>TRBJ1-6|once|TRBV27|TRBD1
TGTGCCAGCAGTATTCGAACAGGGGATAATTCACCCCTCCACTTT
CASSIRTGDNSPLHF
>TRBJ1-1|.|TRBV5-6|.
TGTGCCAGCAGCTTGGTAGCGGAGACCGAAGCTTTCTTT
CASSLVAETEAFF
>TRBJ1-2|.|TRBV5-6|.
TGTGCCAGCAGCTCCACCAGGGTAACTAACTATGGCTACACCTTC
CASSSTRVTNYGYTF
>TRBJ2-1|.|TRBV11-1|TRBD1
TGTGCCAGCAGCTTGCGGGGCACGGGCAGGGGGCAGGGAAATGAGCAGTTCTTC
CASSLRGTGRGQGNEQFF
>TRBJ2-7|.|TRBV4-2|TRBD1
TGTGCCAGCAGCCAAGGGAACAGGGGCCTCTACGAGCAGTACTTC
CASSQGNRGLYEQYF
>TRBJ2-6|.|TRBV11-2|.
TGTGCCACCGAGCTCTGGGGGGCCAACGTCCTGACTTTC
CATELWGANVLTF
>TRBJ1-6|.|TRBV5-6|TRBD1
TGTGCCAGCAGCTTATTATCAGGGGGCGGGTCACCCCTCCACTTT
CASSLLSGGGSPLHF
>TRBJ2-1|.|TRBV27|TRBD2
TGTGCCAGCAGTTCCCCTCGCGGGGGGGCGGACAATGAGCAGTTCTTC
CASSSPRGGADNEQFF
>TRBJ2-7|.|TRBV5-1|.
TGCGCCAGCAGCTTTTCGATCGGTAGCTACGAGCAGTACTTC
CASSFSIGSYEQYF
>TRBJ1-5|.|TRBV7-8|.
TGTGCCAGCAGCGAAAAGGGGGGGAGGTTAATTGGTCAGCCCCAGCATTTT
CASSEKGGRLIGQPQHF
>TRBJ2-5|.|TRBV19|.
TGTGCCTCCCTAGGCGGGCACCAAGAGACCCAGTACTTC
CASLGGHQETQYF
>TRBJ2-2|.|TRBV5-6|TRBD1
TGTGCCAGCAGCTACAGGGGAAGGACCGGGGAGCTGTTTTTT
CASSYRGRTGELFF
>TRBJ2-1|once|TRBV11-1|TRBD1
TGTGCCAGCAGCCCTCCGGGACAGGGGGCCGATGAGCAGTTCTTC
CASSPPGQGADEQFF
>TRBJ2-2|.|TRBV25-1|TRBD1
TGTGCCAGCAGGGGACAGGGGAGCACCGGGGAGCTGTTTTTT
CASRGQGSTGELFF
>TRBJ2-7|.|TRBV7-3|TRBD2
TGTGCCAGCAGCCCAGGGCGGGGGGTCGACGAGCAGTACTTC
CASSPGRGVDEQYF
>TRBJ2-2|.|TRBV7-9|TRBD2
TGTGCCAGCATGACTAGCGGAAACACCGGGGAGCTGTTTTTT
CASMTSGNTGELFF
>TRBJ2-3|.|TRBV7-3|TRBD2
TGTGCCAGCAGCCCAGGTAGCGGGGGTTTCACAGATACGCAGTATTTT
CASSPGSGGFTDTQYF
>TRBJ2-7|.|TRBV4-1|.
TGCGCCAGCAGCCAAAACCAGGGATTCTACGAGCAGTACTTC
CASSQNQGFYEQYF
>TRBJ1-3|.|TRBV7-9|.
TGTGCCAGCAGCGACCACAGGGTCTCCATATATTTT
CASSDHRVSIYF